This TCR beta chain came from a study of blood T cell repertoires in COVID-19. Germline V gene data show CDR1 as MNHEY and CDR2 as SVGAGI. The CDR3 runs to 13 residues. Losses at the gene ends were 10 bases for V and 5 bases for J; bases not matched to a gene: 5. Profiling relied on immunoSEQ multiplex PCR, and the TCRdb table lists in-frame clones only, not all of them. This table holds under 250,000 clones, 80% to 85% found once. Sequenced sample: peripheral blood. The sequence derives from a woman aged 25-40 years who had recovered from COVID-19. The chain links TRBV6-5 to TRBJ2-5; 12 bases map to TRBD2. The CDR3 is CATTSGSAETQYF. CDR3 DNA: TGTGCCACGACTAGCGGGAGCGCGGAGACCCAGTACTTC.